The table lists the clone carrying this TCR beta chain with a few counts. Its antigen is not identified. Germline assignment: CDR1 SNHLY and CDR2 FYNNEI. With 6 bases clipped from V and 5 bases from J, the junction kept 12 bases outside the gene matches. The CDR3 runs to 15 residues. The data belong to a study of T cell repertoires in cytomegalovirus infection. Study details: It can be stated that public TCR beta signatures indicated CMV infection as well as a matching HLA type. Overall study findings and caveats: CMV-specific TCR beta clonotypes restricted by HLA-C dominated the ex vivo response. Frequencies of public TCR beta families were cumulated, and this identified carriers of CMV plus the relevant HLA.

TCRdb re-called the reads through MiXCR, storing one row per CDR3 protein. The table shows hundreds of thousands of distinct CDR3 sequences, with more than 9% occurring only once. The receptor was derived from a human donor in good health (CMV status not recorded). Some clones in this sample may be carry-over from other donors' samples. The chain joins TRBV2 to TRBJ2-5, with 7 bases fitting TRBD1. Sequenced material: PBMCs. Here the CDR3 reads CASSALARGRETQYF. CDR3 DNA sequence: TGTGCCAGCAGCGCACTCGCTAGGGGGCGGGAGACCCAGTACTTC.